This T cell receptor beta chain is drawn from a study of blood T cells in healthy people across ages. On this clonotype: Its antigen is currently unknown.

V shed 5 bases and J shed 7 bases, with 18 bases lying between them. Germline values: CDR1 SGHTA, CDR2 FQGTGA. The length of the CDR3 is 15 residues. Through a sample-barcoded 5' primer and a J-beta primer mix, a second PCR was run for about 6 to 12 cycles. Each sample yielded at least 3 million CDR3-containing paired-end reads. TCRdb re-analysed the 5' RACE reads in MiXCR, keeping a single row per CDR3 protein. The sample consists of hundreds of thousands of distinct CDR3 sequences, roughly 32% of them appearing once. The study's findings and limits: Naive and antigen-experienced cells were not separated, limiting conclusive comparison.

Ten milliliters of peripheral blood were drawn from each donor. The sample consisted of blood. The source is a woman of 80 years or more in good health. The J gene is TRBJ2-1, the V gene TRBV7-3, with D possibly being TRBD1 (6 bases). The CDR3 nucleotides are TGTGCCAGCAGCCCGAGCAGGGGAGTAAAGAATGAGCAGTTCTTC. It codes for CASSPSRGVKNEQFF. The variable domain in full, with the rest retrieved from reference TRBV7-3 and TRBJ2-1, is GAGVSQTPSNKVTEKGKYVELRCDPISGHTALYWYRQSLGQGPEFLIYFQGTGAADDSGLPNDRFFAVRPEGSVSTLKIQRTERGDSAVYLCASSPSRGVKNEQFFGPGTRLTVL.